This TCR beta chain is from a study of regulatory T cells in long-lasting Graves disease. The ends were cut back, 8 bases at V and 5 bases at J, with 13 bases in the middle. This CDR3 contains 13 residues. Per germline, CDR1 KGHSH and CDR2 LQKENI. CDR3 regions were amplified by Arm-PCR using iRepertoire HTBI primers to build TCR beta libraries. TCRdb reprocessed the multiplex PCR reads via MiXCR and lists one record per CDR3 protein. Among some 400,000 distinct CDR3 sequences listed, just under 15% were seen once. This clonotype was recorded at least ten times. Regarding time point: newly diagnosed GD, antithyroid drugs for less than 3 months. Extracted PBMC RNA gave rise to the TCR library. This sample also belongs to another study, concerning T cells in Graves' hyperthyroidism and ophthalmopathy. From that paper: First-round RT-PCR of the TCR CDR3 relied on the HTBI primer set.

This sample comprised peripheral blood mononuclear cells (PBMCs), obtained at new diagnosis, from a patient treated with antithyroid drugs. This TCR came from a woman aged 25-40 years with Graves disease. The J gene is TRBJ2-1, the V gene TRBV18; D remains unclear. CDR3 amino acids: CASSLTSDNEQFF. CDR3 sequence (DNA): TGTGCCAGCAGTTTAACCAGCGACAATGAGCAGTTCTTC.